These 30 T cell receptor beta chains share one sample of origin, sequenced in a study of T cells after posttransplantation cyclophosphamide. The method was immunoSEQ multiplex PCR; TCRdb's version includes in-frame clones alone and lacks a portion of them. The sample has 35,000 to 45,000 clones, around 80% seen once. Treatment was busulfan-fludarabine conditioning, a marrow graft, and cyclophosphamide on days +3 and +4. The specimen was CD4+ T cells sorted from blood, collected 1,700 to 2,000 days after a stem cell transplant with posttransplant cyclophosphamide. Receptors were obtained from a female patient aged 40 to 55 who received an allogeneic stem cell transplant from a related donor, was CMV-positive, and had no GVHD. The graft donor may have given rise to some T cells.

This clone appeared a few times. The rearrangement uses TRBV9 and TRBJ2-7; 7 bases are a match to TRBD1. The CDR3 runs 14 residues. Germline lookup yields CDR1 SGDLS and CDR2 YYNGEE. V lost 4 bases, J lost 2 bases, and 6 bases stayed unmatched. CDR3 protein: CASSPRGQTYEQYF. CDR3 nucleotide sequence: TGTGCCAGCAGCCCAAGGGGACAGACCTACGAGCAGTACTTC.

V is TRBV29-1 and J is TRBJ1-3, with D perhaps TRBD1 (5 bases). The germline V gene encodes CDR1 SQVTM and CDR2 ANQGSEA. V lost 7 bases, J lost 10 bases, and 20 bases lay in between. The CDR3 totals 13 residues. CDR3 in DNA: TGCAGCGCCGCGACAGCAGCCGGGGGGACCATATATTTT. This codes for CSAATAAGGTIYF. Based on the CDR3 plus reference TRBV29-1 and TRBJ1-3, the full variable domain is SAVISQKPSRDICQRGTSLTIQCQVDSQVTMMFWYRQQPGQSLTLIATANQGSEATYESGFVIDKFPISRPNLTFSTLTVSNMSPEDSSIYLCSAATAAGGTIYFGEGSWLTVV.

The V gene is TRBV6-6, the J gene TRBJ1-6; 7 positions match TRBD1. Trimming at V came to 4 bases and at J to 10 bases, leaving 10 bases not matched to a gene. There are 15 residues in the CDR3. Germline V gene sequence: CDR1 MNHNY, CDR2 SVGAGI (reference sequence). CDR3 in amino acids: CASSFSGQDQSPLHF. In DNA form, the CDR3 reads TGTGCCAGCAGTTTCTCCGGACAGGATCAGTCACCCCTCCACTTT.

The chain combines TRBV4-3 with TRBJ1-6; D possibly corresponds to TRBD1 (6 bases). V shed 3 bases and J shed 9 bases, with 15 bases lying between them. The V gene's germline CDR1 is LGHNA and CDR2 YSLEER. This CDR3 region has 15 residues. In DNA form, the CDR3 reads TGCGCCAGCAGCCAGCAGACAGGTGTAGGTTCACCCCTCCACTTT. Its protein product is CASSQQTGVGSPLHF.

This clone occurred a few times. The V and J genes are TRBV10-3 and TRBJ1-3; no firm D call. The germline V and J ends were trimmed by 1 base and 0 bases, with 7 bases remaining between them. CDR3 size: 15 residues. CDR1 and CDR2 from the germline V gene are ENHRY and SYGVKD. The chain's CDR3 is CAISEFGDSGNTIYF. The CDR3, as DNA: TGTGCCATCAGTGAGTTCGGGGACTCTGGAAACACCATATATTTT.

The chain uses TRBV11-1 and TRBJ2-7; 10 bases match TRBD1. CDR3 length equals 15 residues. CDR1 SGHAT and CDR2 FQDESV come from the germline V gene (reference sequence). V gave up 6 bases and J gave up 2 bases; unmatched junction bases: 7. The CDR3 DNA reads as TGTGCCAGCAGAGCTCCGGGACAGGGGACCTACGAGCAGTACTTC. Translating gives CASRAPGQGTYEQYF.

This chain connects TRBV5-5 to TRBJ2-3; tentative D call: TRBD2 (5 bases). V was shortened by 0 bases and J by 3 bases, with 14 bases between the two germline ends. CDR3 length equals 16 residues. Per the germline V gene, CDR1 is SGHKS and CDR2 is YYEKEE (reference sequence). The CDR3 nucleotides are TGTGCCAGCAGCTTGGAACGGACTGGTTGGACAGATACGCAGTATTTT. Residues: CASSLERTGWTDTQYF.

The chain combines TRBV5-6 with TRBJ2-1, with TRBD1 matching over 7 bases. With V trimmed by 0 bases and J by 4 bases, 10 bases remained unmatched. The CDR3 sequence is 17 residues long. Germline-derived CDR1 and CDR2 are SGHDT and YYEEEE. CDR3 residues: CASSLARQGRPYNEQFF. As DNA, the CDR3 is TGTGCCAGCAGCTTGGCCCGACAGGGCCGTCCTTACAATGAGCAGTTCTTC.

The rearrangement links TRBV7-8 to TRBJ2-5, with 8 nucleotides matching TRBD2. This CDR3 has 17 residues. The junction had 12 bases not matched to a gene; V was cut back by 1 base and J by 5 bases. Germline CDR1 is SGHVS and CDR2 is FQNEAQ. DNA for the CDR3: TGTGCCAGCAGCTTAGGGGGCCAGCGGGGGCCCGCGGAGACCCAGTACTTC. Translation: CASSLGGQRGPAETQYF. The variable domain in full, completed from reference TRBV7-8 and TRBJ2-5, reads GAGVSQSPRYKVAKRGQDVALRCDPISGHVSLFWYQQALGQGPEFLTYFQNEAQLDKSGLPSDRFFAERPEGSVSTLKIQRTQQEDSAVYLCASSLGGQRGPAETQYFGPGTRLLVL.

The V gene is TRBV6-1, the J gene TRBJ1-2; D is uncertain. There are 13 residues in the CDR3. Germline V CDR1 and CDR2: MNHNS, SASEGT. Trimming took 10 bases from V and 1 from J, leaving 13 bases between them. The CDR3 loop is CATRGAFNYGYTF. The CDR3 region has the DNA TGTGCCACCAGAGGAGCGTTTAACTATGGCTACACCTTC.

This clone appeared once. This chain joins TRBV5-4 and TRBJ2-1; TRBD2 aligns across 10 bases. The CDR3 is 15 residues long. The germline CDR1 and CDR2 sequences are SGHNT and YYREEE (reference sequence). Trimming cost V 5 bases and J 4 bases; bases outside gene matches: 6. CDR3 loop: CASSSLAGDYNEQFF. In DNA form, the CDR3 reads TGTGCCAGCAGTTCCCTAGCGGGGGATTACAATGAGCAGTTCTTC. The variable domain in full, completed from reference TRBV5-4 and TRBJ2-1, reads ETGVTQSPTHLIKTRGQQVTLRCSSQSGHNTVSWYQQALGQGPQFIFQYYREEENGRGNFPPRFSGLQFPNYSSELNVNALELDDSALYLCASSSLAGDYNEQFFGPGTRLTVL.

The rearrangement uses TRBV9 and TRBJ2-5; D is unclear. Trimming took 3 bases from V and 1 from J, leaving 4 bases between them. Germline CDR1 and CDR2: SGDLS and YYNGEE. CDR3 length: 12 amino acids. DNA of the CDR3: TGTGCCAGCAGCGCATTCCAAGAGACCCAGTACTTC. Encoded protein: CASSAFQETQYF.

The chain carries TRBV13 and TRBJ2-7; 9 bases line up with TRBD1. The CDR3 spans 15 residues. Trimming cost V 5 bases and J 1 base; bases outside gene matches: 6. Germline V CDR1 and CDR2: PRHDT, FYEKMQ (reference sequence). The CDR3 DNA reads TGTGCCAGCAGCCAGGACAGGGGCCGTTCCTACGAGCAGTACTTC. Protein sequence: CASSQDRGRSYEQYF.

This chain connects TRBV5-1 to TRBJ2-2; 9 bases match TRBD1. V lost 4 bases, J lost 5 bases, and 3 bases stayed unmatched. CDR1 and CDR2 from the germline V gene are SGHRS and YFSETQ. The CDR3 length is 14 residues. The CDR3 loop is CASSLGQGTGELFF. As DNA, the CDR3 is TGCGCCAGCAGCCTAGGACAGGGGACCGGGGAGCTGTTTTTT.

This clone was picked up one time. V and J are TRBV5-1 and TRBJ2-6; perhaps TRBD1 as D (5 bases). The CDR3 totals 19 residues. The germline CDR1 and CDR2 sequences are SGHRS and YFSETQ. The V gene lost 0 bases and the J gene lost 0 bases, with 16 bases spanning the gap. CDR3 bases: TGCGCCAGCAGCTTGGAAGGAAGGACAACCACCTCTGGGGCCAACGTCCTGACTTTC. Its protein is CASSLEGRTTTSGANVLTF.

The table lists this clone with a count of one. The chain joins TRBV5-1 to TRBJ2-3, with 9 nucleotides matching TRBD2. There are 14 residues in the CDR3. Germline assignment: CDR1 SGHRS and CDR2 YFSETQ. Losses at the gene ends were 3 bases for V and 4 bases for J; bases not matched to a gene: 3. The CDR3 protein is CASSSSSGADTQYF. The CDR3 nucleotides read TGCGCCAGCAGCTCATCTAGCGGGGCAGATACGCAGTATTTT.

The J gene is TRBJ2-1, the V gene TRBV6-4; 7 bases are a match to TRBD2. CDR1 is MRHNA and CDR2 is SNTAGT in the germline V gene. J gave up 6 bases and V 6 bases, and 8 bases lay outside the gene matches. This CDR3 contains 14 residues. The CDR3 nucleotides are TGTGCCAGCAGAAATGTTGGGGGGGGCAATGAGCAGTTCTTC. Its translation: CASRNVGGGNEQFF.

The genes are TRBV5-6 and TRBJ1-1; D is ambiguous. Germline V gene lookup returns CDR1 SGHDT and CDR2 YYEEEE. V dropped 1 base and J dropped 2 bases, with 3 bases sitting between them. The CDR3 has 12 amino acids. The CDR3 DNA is TGTGCCAGCAGCTTGCCTAACACTGAAGCTTTCTTT. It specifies CASSLPNTEAFF. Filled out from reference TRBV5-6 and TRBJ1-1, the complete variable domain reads DAGVTQSPTHLIKTRGQQVTLRCSPKSGHDTVSWYQQALGQGPQFIFQYYEEEERQRGNFPDRFSGHQFPNYSSELNVNALLLGDSALYLCASSLPNTEAFFGQGTRLTVV.

CDR3 sequence reads: CAISDSRGPPYNEQFF. CDR3 bases: TGTGCCATCAGTGACTCGCGGGGCCCCCCCTACAATGAGCAGTTCTTC. The chain carries TRBV10-3 and TRBJ2-1, with a tentative D call TRBD2 (6 bases). This CDR3 is built from 16 residues. CDR1 and CDR2 (germline): ENHRY, SYGVKD. V shed 3 bases and J shed 2 bases, with 14 bases lying between them.

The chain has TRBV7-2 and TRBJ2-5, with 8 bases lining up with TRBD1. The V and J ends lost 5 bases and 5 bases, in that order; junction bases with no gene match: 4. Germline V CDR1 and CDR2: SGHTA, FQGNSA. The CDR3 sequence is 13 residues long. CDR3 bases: TGTGCCAGCAGCGTAAACAGGGGGGAGACCCAGTACTTC. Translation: CASSVNRGETQYF.

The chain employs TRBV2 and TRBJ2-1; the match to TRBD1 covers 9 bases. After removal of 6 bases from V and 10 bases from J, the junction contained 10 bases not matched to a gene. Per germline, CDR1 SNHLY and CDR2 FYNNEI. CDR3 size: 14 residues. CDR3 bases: TGTGCCAGCAGCGAAACGAACAGGGGGCGAGAGCAGTTCTTC. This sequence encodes CASSETNRGREQFF.

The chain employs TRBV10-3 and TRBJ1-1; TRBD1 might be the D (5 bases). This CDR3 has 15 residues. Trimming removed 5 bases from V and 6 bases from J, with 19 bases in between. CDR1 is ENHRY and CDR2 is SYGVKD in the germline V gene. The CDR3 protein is CAISPTIGTESEAFF. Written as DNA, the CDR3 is TGTGCCATCAGTCCCACCATCGGGACTGAGTCTGAAGCTTTCTTT.

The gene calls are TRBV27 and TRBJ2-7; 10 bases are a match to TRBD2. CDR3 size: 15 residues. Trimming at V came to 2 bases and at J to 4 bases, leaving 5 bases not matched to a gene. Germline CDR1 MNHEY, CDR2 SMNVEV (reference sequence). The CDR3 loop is CASSLKASGGYEQYF. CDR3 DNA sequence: TGTGCCAGCAGTTTAAAGGCTAGCGGGGGTTACGAGCAGTACTTC.

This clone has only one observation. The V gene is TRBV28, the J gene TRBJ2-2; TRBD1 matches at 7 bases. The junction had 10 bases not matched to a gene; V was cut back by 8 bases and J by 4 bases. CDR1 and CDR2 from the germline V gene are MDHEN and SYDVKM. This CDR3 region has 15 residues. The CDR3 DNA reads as TGTGCCAGCTTTCCACAAGACAGGGCCACCGGGGAGCTGTTTTTT. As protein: CASFPQDRATGELFF. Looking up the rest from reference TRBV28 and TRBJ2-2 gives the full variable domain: DVKVTQSSRYLVKRTGEKVFLECVQDMDHENMFWYRQDPGLGLRLIYFSYDVKMKEKGDIPEGYSVSREKKERFSLILESASTNQTSMYLCASFPQDRATGELFFGEGSRLTVL.

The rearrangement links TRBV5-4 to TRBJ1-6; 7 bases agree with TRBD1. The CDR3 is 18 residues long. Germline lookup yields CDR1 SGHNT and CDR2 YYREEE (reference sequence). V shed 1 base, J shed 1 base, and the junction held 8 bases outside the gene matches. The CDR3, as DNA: TGTGCCAGCAGCTTGCTCAGACAGGGCTCTTCCTATAATTCACCCCTCCACTTT. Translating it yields CASSLLRQGSSYNSPLHF.

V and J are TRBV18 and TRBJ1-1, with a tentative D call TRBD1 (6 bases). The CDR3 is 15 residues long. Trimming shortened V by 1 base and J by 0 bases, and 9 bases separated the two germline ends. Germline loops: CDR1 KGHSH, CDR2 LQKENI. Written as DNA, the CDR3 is TGTGCCAGCTCACCACGGGGGGGCGTGAACACTGAAGCTTTCTTT. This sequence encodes CASSPRGGVNTEAFF.

The CDR3 DNA sequence: TGTGCCAGCAACGGGGGAGAAGGTGAGCAGTTCTTC. Protein product: CASNGGEGEQFF. This rearrangement joins TRBV7-2 to TRBJ2-1; possible D gene TRBD2, 6 bases. Between the trimmed V and J ends, which lost 7 bases and 9 bases, there was a span of 13 bases. The CDR3 loop spans 12 amino acids. Germline V lookup: CDR1 SGHTA, CDR2 FQGNSA.

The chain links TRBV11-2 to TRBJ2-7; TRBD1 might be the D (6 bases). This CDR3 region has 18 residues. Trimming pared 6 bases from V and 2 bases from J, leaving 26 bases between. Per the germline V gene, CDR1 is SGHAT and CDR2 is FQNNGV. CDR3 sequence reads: CASRLGSGRTDPAYEQYF. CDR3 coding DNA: TGTGCCAGCAGACTAGGTTCGGGTCGGACAGACCCAGCCTACGAGCAGTACTTC.

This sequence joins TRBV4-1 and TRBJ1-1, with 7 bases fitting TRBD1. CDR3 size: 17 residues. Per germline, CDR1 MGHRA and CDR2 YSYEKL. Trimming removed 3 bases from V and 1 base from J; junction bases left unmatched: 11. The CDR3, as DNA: TGCGCCAGCAGCCATCCATCCCCGGGACAGAGGAACACTGAAGCTTTCTTT. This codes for CASSHPSPGQRNTEAFF.

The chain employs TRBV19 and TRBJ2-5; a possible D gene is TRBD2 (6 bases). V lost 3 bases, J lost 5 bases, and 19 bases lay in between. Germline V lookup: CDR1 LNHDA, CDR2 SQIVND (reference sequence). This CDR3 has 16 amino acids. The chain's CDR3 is CASSIIGRELGETQYF. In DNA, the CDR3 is TGTGCCAGTAGTATTATTGGTCGGGAGCTTGGGGAGACCCAGTACTTC.